Following are 26 T cell receptor beta chains from one sample sequenced in a study of shared clonotypes between healthy human individuals. The table came from immunoSEQ multiplex PCR; TCRdb's copy has only in-frame clones and leaves some out. The table shows fewer than 650,000 clones, with less than 80% occurring only once. Sequenced input: PBMCs. The receptors here all came from a woman aged 40 to 49 in good health. Some clones in this sample may be carry-over from other donors' samples.

The CDR3 DNA sequence: TGTGCCAGCAGCTCTCCGGACCTAGGGGGAGAGACCCAGTACTTC. It specifies CASSSPDLGGETQYF. The chain carries TRBV6-6 and TRBJ2-5, with D possibly TRBD1 on 6 matching bases. V was shortened by 6 bases and J by 4 bases, with 18 bases between the two germline ends. This CDR3 is built from 15 residues. Germline loops: CDR1 MNHNY, CDR2 SVGAGI (reference sequence).

CDR3 region: CASSSPGDRGLSYEQYF. The CDR3 bases are TGTGCCAGCAGTTCCCCAGGGGACAGGGGATTGTCCTACGAGCAGTACTTC. The chain couples TRBV28 to TRBJ2-7; 10 nucleotides align to TRBD1. This CDR3 has 17 residues. Germline lookup yields CDR1 MDHEN and CDR2 SYDVKM. The ends lost 4 bases at V and 1 base at J; junction bases unmatched: 10.

This chain links TRBV5-6 with TRBJ1-5; D not resolved. Looked up from germline, CDR1 is SGHDT and CDR2 is YYEEEE. The germline V and J ends were trimmed by 7 bases and 0 bases, with 11 bases remaining between them. This CDR3 spans 14 amino acids. The CDR3 region is CASGLAFSNQPQHF. The CDR3 nucleotides are TGTGCCAGCGGTCTGGCATTTAGCAATCAGCCCCAGCATTTT.

V usage is TRBV5-1 and J usage is TRBJ2-7, with 11 positions matching TRBD2. The CDR3 length is 15 residues. With 5 bases clipped from V and 0 bases from J, the junction kept 4 bases outside the gene matches. Germline V gene data show CDR1 as SGHRS and CDR2 as YFSETQ. The chain's CDR3 is CASSLTSGASYEQYF. As DNA, the CDR3 is TGCGCCAGCAGTTTGACTAGCGGGGCCTCCTACGAGCAGTACTTC. The variable domain in full, with the rest retrieved from reference TRBV5-1 and TRBJ2-7, is KAGVTQTPRYLIKTRGQQVTLSCSPISGHRSVSWYQQTPGQGLQFLFEYFSETQRNKGNFPGRFSGRQFSNSRSEMNVSTLELGDSALYLCASSLTSGASYEQYFGPGTRLTVT.

The V and J genes are TRBV2 and TRBJ2-3, with TRBD2 matching over 8 bases. The CDR3 extends over 14 amino acids. The junction had 7 bases not matched to a gene; V was cut back by 9 bases and J by 2 bases. Germline V CDR1 and CDR2: SNHLY, FYNNEI. CDR3 coding DNA: TGTGCCAGTTCCGGGACTAGAAACACAGATACGCAGTATTTT. This codes for CASSGTRNTDTQYF.

The chain combines TRBV15 with TRBJ1-5; D remains ambiguous. The CDR3 spans 17 residues. Germline V lookup: CDR1 LNHNV, CDR2 YYDKDF (reference sequence). V gave up 1 base and J gave up 2 bases, with 15 bases separating them. This CDR3 is CATSRGRLLGGNQPQHF. CDR3 DNA sequence: TGTGCCACCAGCAGAGGCCGTCTTCTGGGCGGCAATCAGCCCCAGCATTTT.

This chain connects TRBV11-2 to TRBJ2-7, with 8 bases that match TRBD2. The CDR3 extends over 15 amino acids. Germline CDR1 reads SGHAT; CDR2 reads FQNNGV. Losses at the gene ends were 6 bases for V and 6 bases for J; bases not matched to a gene: 13. The CDR3 is CASSLGGLDPFEQYF. The CDR3 DNA is TGTGCCAGCAGTTTGGGGGGACTAGATCCCTTCGAGCAGTACTTC.

The chain has TRBV19 and TRBJ2-2; D perhaps matches TRBD1 (5 bases). Germline CDR1 and CDR2: LNHDA and SQIVND (reference sequence). The CDR3 is made up of 12 amino acids. V shed 4 bases and J shed 7 bases, with 7 bases lying between them. In DNA, the CDR3 is TGTGCCAGTAGTACAGGGATCGGGGAGCTGTTTTTT. Encoded protein: CASSTGIGELFF.

The count of this clone is one. This probably arose from a read error, given a far larger clone one base away. This is likely a read error, given that the CDR3 carries no conserved phenylalanine or tryptophan at its end. This sequence joins TRBV4-3 and TRBJ2-6; no clear D. This CDR3 is 16 amino acids long. Germline V gene sequence: CDR1 LGHNA, CDR2 YSLEER. V lost 4 bases and J lost 0, with 10 bases in between. The CDR3 sequence: CASSRGQGSGANVLTS. The CDR3 nucleotides are TGCGCCAGCAGCCGTGGCCAAGGCTCTGGGGCCAACGTCCTGACTTCC.

This clone was seen ten or more times. The rearrangement joins TRBV10-2 to TRBJ1-5; D unclear. The ends were cut back, 8 bases at V and 3 bases at J, with 5 bases in the middle. Looked up from germline, CDR1 is WSHSY and CDR2 is SAAADI. CDR3 length equals 11 residues. Here the CDR3 reads CASGYNQPQHF. The CDR3 coding sequence is TGCGCCAGCGGGTACAATCAGCCCCAGCATTTT.

Remarks on this clone: A single base separates this from a much larger clone, so it may be a read error. Other DNA sequences in this specimen translate into the identical CDR3. V usage is TRBV9 and J usage is TRBJ1-3; 10 bases map to TRBD1. From germline, CDR1 is SGDLS and CDR2 YYNGEE. The CDR3 is 15 residues long. Here the CDR3 reads CASSVGTGAGNTIYF. The CDR3 DNA sequence: TGCGCCAGCAGCGTAGGGACAGGGGCCGGAAACACCATATATTTT. Full variable domain (missing parts from reference TRBV9 and TRBJ1-3): DSGVTQTPKHLITATGQRVTLRCSPRSGDLSVYWYQQSLDQGLQFLIQYYNGEERAKGNILERFSAQQFPDLHSELNLSSLELGDSALYFCASSVGTGAGNTIYFGEGSWLTVV.

The J gene is TRBJ2-4, the V gene TRBV13, with D possibly being TRBD1 or TRBD2 (5 bases each). V was shortened by 4 bases and J by 6 bases, with 16 bases between the two germline ends. In germline, CDR1 is PRHDT, CDR2 FYEKMQ (reference sequence). CDR3 length equals 15 residues. CDR3 nucleotide sequence: TGTGCCAGCAGCTCCCAGGGACCAACCATAAACATTCAGTACTTC. Translated: CASSSQGPTINIQYF. The full variable domain, completed using reference TRBV13 and TRBJ2-4, is AAGVIQSPRHLIKEKRETATLKCYPIPRHDTVYWYQQGPGQDPQFLISFYEKMQSDKGSIPDRFSAQQFSDYHSELNMSSLELGDSALYFCASSSQGPTINIQYFGAGTRLSVL.

The chain joins TRBV19 to TRBJ2-2; D possibly corresponds to TRBD2 (7 bases). The CDR3 is 16 residues long. V was pared by 5 bases and J by 1 base, with 14 bases between. Germline V CDR1 and CDR2: LNHDA, SQIVND (reference sequence). The CDR3 region is CASSVGRGQNTGELFF. Here the CDR3 DNA reads TGTGCCAGTAGTGTGGGGAGGGGACAGAACACCGGGGAGCTGTTTTTT.

V is TRBV2 and J is TRBJ2-2; 8 bases map to TRBD2. The CDR3 contains 16 residues. J lost 6 bases, V lost 7 bases, and 13 bases had no gene match. Germline CDR1 is SNHLY and CDR2 is FYNNEI. CDR3: CASISDRGRRAGELFF. The CDR3 DNA is TGTGCCAGCATCTCTGATCGCGGGAGGAGAGCCGGGGAGCTGTTTTTT.

This clone turned up a few times. The chain combines TRBV5-4 with TRBJ2-1; D could derive from TRBD1 or TRBD2 (5 bases each). Germline CDR1 is SGHNT and CDR2 is YYREEE (reference sequence). The CDR3 spans 17 residues. Trimming left V 0 bases short and J 5 bases short, with 18 bases between. The CDR3 DNA sequence: TGTGCCAGCAGCTTGGCCCCGGGAAGGGTAGGGGACAATGAGCAGTTCTTC. Its protein is CASSLAPGRVGDNEQFF. Filled out from reference TRBV5-4 and TRBJ2-1, the complete variable domain reads ETGVTQSPTHLIKTRGQQVTLRCSSQSGHNTVSWYQQALGQGPQFIFQYYREEENGRGNFPPRFSGLQFPNYSSELNVNALELDDSALYLCASSLAPGRVGDNEQFFGPGTRLTVL.

J is TRBJ1-1 and V is TRBV27; 7 positions match TRBD1. V dropped 4 bases and J dropped 1; count of bases not matched to a gene: 3. This CDR3 has 14 amino acids. Germline CDR1 MNHEY, CDR2 SMNVEV (reference sequence). CDR3 DNA sequence: TGTGCCAGCAGTTCGACAGGGTCGAACACTGAAGCTTTCTTT. This gives the protein CASSSTGSNTEAFF.

The gene calls are TRBV11-2 and TRBJ2-7, with 8 bases identical to TRBD2. Trimming cost V 5 bases and J 6 bases; bases outside gene matches: 9. This CDR3 region has 14 residues. CDR1 SGHAT and CDR2 FQNNGV come from the germline V gene. This CDR3 is CASSPGVAGSEQYF. CDR3 DNA sequence: TGTGCCAGCAGCCCGGGGGTAGCGGGAAGCGAGCAGTACTTC.

This clone was seen repeatedly, ten times or more. Other DNA sequences within the sample encode an identical CDR3. The V and J genes are TRBV29-1 and TRBJ1-4, with TRBD1 matching 9 bases. The CDR3 runs 13 residues. J was trimmed by 7 bases and V by 6 bases; bases with no gene match: 6. Germline loops: CDR1 SQVTM, CDR2 ANQGSEA. The CDR3 here is CSVRDREAEKLFF. CDR3 DNA: TGCAGCGTAAGGGACAGGGAGGCTGAAAAACTGTTTTTT.

The gene calls are TRBV7-2 and TRBJ2-4; 7 nucleotides align to TRBD2. The junction had 11 bases not matched to a gene; V was cut back by 5 bases and J by 10 bases. Germline assignment: CDR1 SGHTA and CDR2 FQGNSA. This CDR3 spans 14 amino acids. The CDR3 here is CASSPMTSTSIQYF. The CDR3 nucleotides are TGTGCCAGCAGCCCTATGACTAGCACAAGTATTCAGTACTTC.

The chain uses TRBV29-1 and TRBJ1-2; D remains ambiguous. V dropped 3 bases and J dropped 4 bases, with 6 bases sitting between them. CDR3 length: 11 amino acids. The V gene's germline CDR1 is SQVTM and CDR2 ANQGSEA. This CDR3 is CSVDLVYGYTF. CDR3 sequence (DNA): TGCAGCGTTGACTTGGTCTATGGCTACACCTTC.

CDR3 bases: TGTGCCAGCAGCCGTTTCGGGGGACAAACCACAGATACGCAGTATTTT. Translation gives CASSRFGGQTTDTQYF. The rearrangement links TRBV7-3 to TRBJ2-3; D tentatively fits TRBD1 or TRBD2 (6 bases each). Germline CDR1 and CDR2: SGHTA and FQGTGA. With 5 bases removed from V and 2 bases from J, the gap between germline ends came to 17 bases. This CDR3 has 16 amino acids.

There are a few counts of this clone. This chain joins TRBV13 and TRBJ1-2; unclear D gene. The CDR3 loop spans 16 amino acids. The V end lost 5 bases, the J end lost 6 bases, and 22 bases lay between the germline ends. Looked up from germline, CDR1 is PRHDT and CDR2 is FYEKMQ (reference sequence). In DNA form, the CDR3 reads TGTGCCAGCAGCGCTGGGGTTGAGGGATTGCTTGATGGCTACACCTTC. Residues: CASSAGVEGLLDGYTF. The complete variable domain, with remaining parts taken from reference TRBV13 and TRBJ1-2, reads AAGVIQSPRHLIKEKRETATLKCYPIPRHDTVYWYQQGPGQDPQFLISFYEKMQSDKGSIPDRFSAQQFSDYHSELNMSSLELGDSALYFCASSAGVEGLLDGYTFGSGTRLTVV.

This chain links TRBV11-1 with TRBJ1-3; TRBD1 matches 9 bases. In germline, CDR1 is SGHAT, CDR2 FQDESV (reference sequence). The CDR3 is 15 amino acids. V shed 3 bases and J 2 bases; nucleotides not matched to a gene: 2. In nucleotides, the CDR3 is TGTGCCAGCAGCTTTGGACAGGGGCCTGGAAACACCATATATTTT. Residues: CASSFGQGPGNTIYF.

On this clone itself: Other nucleotide sequences from this sample produce the same CDR3. The CDR3 loop is CASSPQLFAGGTEAFF. As DNA, the CDR3 is TGTGCCAGCAGCCCACAATTATTCGCAGGGGGCACTGAAGCTTTCTTT. The chain carries TRBV9 and TRBJ1-1; 7 bases are shared with TRBD1. The CDR3 is 16 residues long. From germline, CDR1 is SGDLS and CDR2 YYNGEE. V was clipped by 4 bases and J by 4 bases; unmatched bases: 13.

Comment on this clone: Given a much more abundant clone one base away, this may be a read error. This CDR3 is missing its conserved last phenylalanine or tryptophan, likely due to a read error. The rearrangement uses TRBV19 and TRBJ1-5; possibly TRBD1 for D (6 bases). The CDR3 runs to 15 residues. The germline gives CDR1 LNHDA, CDR2 SQIVND (reference sequence). V dropped 2 bases and J dropped 5 bases, with 13 bases sitting between them. CDR3 amino acids: CASSIRGGPDQPQHL. CDR3 nucleotides: TGTGCCAGTAGTATAAGGGGGGGTCCGGATCAGCCCCAGCATCTT.

The genes are TRBV4-2 and TRBJ2-2, with a tentative D call TRBD2 (6 bases). The CDR3 has 17 residues. Germline CDR1 is LGHNA and CDR2 is YNFKEQ. Trimming stripped 0 bases from V and 1 base from J, with 12 bases between. CDR3 nucleotide sequence: TGTGCCAGCAGCCAAGATACTTTTAGCGGGAACACCGGGGAGCTGTTTTTT. Its protein is CASSQDTFSGNTGELFF.